This T cell receptor (beta chain) was sequenced during a study of T cell repertoires in cytomegalovirus infection. Study at large: Public TCR beta signature analysis indicated the presence of both CMV infection and matching HLA type. General study results and limits: Ex vivo, HLA-C-restricted CMV-specific TCR beta clonotypes prevailed over the rest of the response.

Using its own MiXCR run on the reads, TCRdb lists one record per CDR3 protein. The sample has 700,000 to 900,000 distinct CDR3 sequences, almost 30% seen once; the top ten hold 13%. At least ten counts were recorded for this clonotype. As yet, its antigen is unknown. Per germline, CDR1 MNHNS and CDR2 SASEGT. The V gene lost 6 bases and the J gene lost 5 bases, with 19 bases spanning the gap. The CDR3 extends over 16 amino acids. This clonotype was sampled from a human donor in good health (CMV status not recorded). Some clones in this sample may be carry-over from other donors' samples. The chain has TRBV6-1 and TRBJ1-4, with a possible D match to TRBD1 (5 bases). The sequencing here drew on cultured CD8+ T cells from PBMCs, taken from culture after CMV antigen stimulation. As DNA, the CDR3 is TGTGCCAGCAGGGCCCTTGAGCAAGGGGCCAATGAAAAACTGTTTTTT. Protein: CASRALEQGANEKLFF.